Shown below are 15 T cell receptor beta chains from a single sample sequenced in a study of blood T cell repertoires in COVID-19. Sequencing used immunoSEQ multiplex PCR; TCRdb keeps in-frame clones, though not all of them. Seen here are over 200,000 clones, roughly 86% observed once, and the top ten hold approximately 9.4%. Input material: peripheral blood. The receptors originated from a man aged 40-49 years who had recovered from COVID-19.

The rearrangement uses TRBV4-2 and TRBJ2-3; 7 bases line up with TRBD2. The CDR3 covers 18 residues. Germline CDR1 LGHNA, CDR2 YNFKEQ. The ends lost 5 bases at V and 5 bases at J; junction bases unmatched: 19. The CDR3 reads CASSTATRENVKGDTQYF. The CDR3 DNA sequence: TGTGCCAGCAGCACAGCGACGCGGGAGAACGTAAAGGGAGATACGCAGTATTTT.

The rearrangement uses TRBV19 and TRBJ1-1; D is ambiguous. The CDR3 is 13 amino acids. Between the trimmed V and J ends, which lost 0 bases and 3 bases, there was a span of 5 bases. Germline CDR1 reads LNHDA; CDR2 reads SQIVND (reference sequence). The CDR3 DNA is TGTGCCAGTAGTATAGACCCGGACACTGAAGCTTTCTTT. Encoded protein: CASSIDPDTEAFF.

This chain links TRBV29-1 with TRBJ2-2; D gene ambiguous. Trimming removed 7 bases at V and 0 bases at J, with 9 bases between. From germline, CDR1 is SQVTM and CDR2 ANQGSEA. CDR3 size: 13 residues. Here the CDR3 DNA reads TGCAGCGCAGACAAGTCGAACACCGGGGAGCTGTTTTTT. Amino acid sequence: CSADKSNTGELFF.

This clone has just one count. For the CDR3, the DNA is TGTGCCAGCAGCCAAGATGGGGGAACAGGGGTCCAGCCCCAGCATTTT. Its translation is CASSQDGGTGVQPQHF. The chain uses TRBV4-2 and TRBJ1-5; TRBD1 agrees at 7 bases. In germline, CDR1 is LGHNA, CDR2 YNFKEQ. The CDR3 sequence is 16 residues long. V lost 0 bases to trimming and J lost 7 bases; unmatched junction nucleotides: 9.

This chain links TRBV18 with TRBJ2-4; 8 bases are shared with TRBD1. V gave up 3 bases and J gave up 7 bases; unmatched junction bases: 11. The CDR3 is 16 amino acids. From germline, CDR1 is KGHSH and CDR2 LQKENI. CDR3 protein: CASSPQRTGLTNIQYF. The CDR3 nucleotides are TGTGCCAGCTCACCCCAAAGGACAGGGCTTACTAACATTCAGTACTTC. Full variable domain (missing parts from reference TRBV18 and TRBJ2-4): NAGVMQNPRHLVRRRGQEARLRCSPMKGHSHVYWYRQLPEEGLKFMVYLQKENIIDESGMPKERFSAEFPKEGPSILRIQQVVRGDSAAYFCASSPQRTGLTNIQYFGAGTRLSVL.

The chain carries TRBV20-1 and TRBJ1-1; TRBD1 is a possible D gene (6 bases). CDR3 length equals 11 residues. V gave up 6 bases and J gave up 3 bases, with 8 bases separating them. Germline CDR1 DFQATT, CDR2 SNEGSKA (reference sequence). In nucleotides, the CDR3 is TGCAGTGCCAGGGGAGACACTGAAGCTTTCTTT. The encoded protein is CSARGDTEAFF.

The rearrangement joins TRBV30 to TRBJ1-2; D remains unclear. CDR1 and CDR2 from the germline V gene are GTSNPN and SVGIG (reference sequence). Trimming shortened V by 3 bases and J by 4 bases, and 15 bases separated the two germline ends. The length of the CDR3 is 14 residues. The CDR3 region has the DNA TGTGCCTGGAGGCACCCCACCAGCGGCTATGGCTACACCTTC. It is translated as CAWRHPTSGYGYTF.

The rearrangement uses TRBV29-1 and TRBJ2-1; 9 bases line up with TRBD2. CDR3 length equals 13 residues. J was trimmed by 7 bases and V by 7 bases; bases with no gene match: 8. In germline, CDR1 is SQVTM, CDR2 ANQGSEA. CDR3 sequence: CSEASGVGNEQFF. For the CDR3, the DNA is TGCAGCGAGGCTAGCGGGGTGGGAAATGAGCAGTTCTTC.

This clone has more than one count but fewer than ten. This sequence joins TRBV21-1 and TRBJ2-7; TRBD1 is taken as the D call from the table, unchecked against the DNA. TRBV21-1 is a pseudogene. The CDR3 runs to 17 residues. CDR3 sequence reads: CASRQSEGQGYSYEQYF. The CDR3 nucleotides read TGTGCCAGCAGGCAAAGTGAGGGGCAGGGGTACTCCTACGAGCAGTACTTC.

This chain connects TRBV19 to TRBJ1-2; TRBD1 matches at 7 bases. The CDR3 covers 11 residues. V lost 10 bases and J lost 7; bases outside the gene matches: 6. Per germline, CDR1 LNHDA and CDR2 SQIVND (reference sequence). CDR3 coding DNA: TGTGCCACAAAGGGGGCGGGTGGCTACACCTTC. This sequence encodes CATKGAGGYTF.

The chain carries TRBV5-6 and TRBJ2-7, with a weak D call TRBD1 (6 bases). Germline-derived CDR1 and CDR2 are SGHDT and YYEEEE. Trimming took off 7 bases at V and 5 bases at J, with 16 bases between the two ends. The CDR3 is 13 residues long. The CDR3 sequence is CASASTGTNEQYF. The CDR3 DNA reads TGTGCCAGCGCTTCCACAGGGACCAACGAGCAGTACTTC.

This sequence joins TRBV27 and TRBJ2-1; TRBD1 agrees at 7 bases. This CDR3 has 16 residues. CDR1 MNHEY and CDR2 SMNVEV come from the germline V gene (reference sequence). V trimming: 2 bases; J trimming: 4 bases; junction bases outside the gene matches: 8. This CDR3 reads CASSLQGTANYNEQFF. The CDR3 DNA sequence: TGTGCCAGCAGTTTACAAGGGACAGCGAATTACAATGAGCAGTTCTTC.

The chain couples TRBV10-2 to TRBJ2-7, with D unclear. The CDR3 has 11 residues. Trimming left V 9 bases short and J 2 bases short, with 8 bases between. CDR1 is WSHSY and CDR2 is SAAADI in the germline V gene. Written as DNA, the CDR3 is TGCGCCAGATTTCCAGCCTACGAGCAGTACTTC. Protein sequence: CARFPAYEQYF.

The V and J genes are TRBV7-9 and TRBJ1-6; TRBD1 matches at 9 bases. The junction had 1 base not matched to a gene; V was cut back by 1 base and J by 9 bases. Germline V lookup: CDR1 SEHNR, CDR2 FQNEAQ (reference sequence). The CDR3 consists of 14 residues. The CDR3 sequence is CASSLGDRASPLHF. CDR3 DNA sequence: TGTGCCAGCAGCTTAGGGGACAGGGCTTCACCCCTCCACTTT.

This clone occurred a few times. The CDR3 DNA follows: TGTGCCAGCAGCCTACCGGGACTGAGCTCTGGGGCCAACGTCCTGACTTTC. It codes for CASSLPGLSSGANVLTF. V and J are TRBV5-6 and TRBJ2-6; maybe TRBD2 (6 bases). In germline, CDR1 is SGHDT, CDR2 YYEEEE. V shed 4 bases and J shed 0 bases, with 14 bases lying between them. This CDR3 is 17 amino acids long.